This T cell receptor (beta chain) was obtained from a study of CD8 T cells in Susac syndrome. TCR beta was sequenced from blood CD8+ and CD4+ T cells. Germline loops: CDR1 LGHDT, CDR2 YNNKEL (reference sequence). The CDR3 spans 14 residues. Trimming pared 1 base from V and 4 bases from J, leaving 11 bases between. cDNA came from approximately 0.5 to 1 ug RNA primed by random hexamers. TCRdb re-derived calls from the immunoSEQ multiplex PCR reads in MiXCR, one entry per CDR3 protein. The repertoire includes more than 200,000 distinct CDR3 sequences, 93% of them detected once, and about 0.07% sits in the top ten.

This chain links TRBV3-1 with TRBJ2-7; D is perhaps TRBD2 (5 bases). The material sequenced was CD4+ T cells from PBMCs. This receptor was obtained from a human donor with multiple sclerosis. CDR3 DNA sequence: TGTGCCAGCAGCCAAGCACGGGGAATTTACGAGCAGTACTTC. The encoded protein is CASSQARGIYEQYF.